A single sample is the source of the 4 T cell receptor beta chains below, sequenced in a study of tissue T cells after allogeneic stem cell transplantation. Measured with immunoSEQ multiplex PCR; TCRdb has only the in-frame clones, and not every one. The sample includes 40,000 to 50,000 clones, around 70% of them seen just once. The sequenced sample consisted of sorted cells pooled from one or two spleens. The receptor source for this set is a pool of C57BL/6 mice in good health.

A note on this clone: The genes are named according to mouse. The CDR3 extends 1 residue past the end of the read, so its final part is completed from the germline J gene. The V gene is TRBV3, the J gene TRBJ2-5; 8 positions agree with TRBD2. The CDR3 extends over 17 amino acids. V trimming: 0 bases; J trimming: 3 bases; junction bases outside the gene matches: 8. CDR1 and CDR2 (germline): SNHLY, FYNGKV (reference sequence). The CDR3 loop is CASSLALGGAGQDTQYF. CDR3 DNA (partial): TGTGCCAGCAGCTTAGCGCTGGGGGGCGCAGGGCAAGACACCCAGTAC.

A remark on this clone: Germline and genes: mouse. The read terminates 1 residue before the CDR3 end, so the remaining end is supplied by the germline J gene. This chain links TRBV19 with TRBJ1-2, with a possible D match to TRBD1 (6 bases). CDR3 size: 14 residues. Trimming stripped 2 bases from V and 2 bases from J, with 10 bases between. CDR1 FNHDT and CDR2 SITEND come from the germline V gene (reference sequence). CDR3 loop: CASSIGRGNSDYTF. The sequenced CDR3 bases are TGTGCCAGCAGTATCGGCAGGGGCAACTCCGACTACACC.

A remark on this clone: Genes here carry mouse names. From the germline J gene comes the end of the CDR3, since the read stops 1 residue before it. This specimen includes other DNA sequences encoding the same CDR3. The chain joins TRBV3 to TRBJ1-2; 7 bases are shared with TRBD1. V shed 4 bases, J shed 3 bases, and the junction held 2 bases outside the gene matches. In germline, CDR1 is SNHLY, CDR2 FYNGKV (reference sequence). The CDR3 extends over 13 amino acids. The covered CDR3 bases are TGTGCCAGCAGCTCCACAGGGGACTCCGACTACACC. Translation gives CASSSTGDSDYT. The CDR3 as a whole reads CASSSTGDSDYTF.

For this clone: All gene names here are mouse names. The read ends 1 residue shy of where the CDR3 ends; the end is completed using the germline J gene. The V call is TRBV5, the J call TRBJ1-6, with D possibly TRBD1 on 6 matching bases. TRBJ1-6 is annotated as an ORF whose role is uncertain. V was pared by 2 bases and J by 7 bases, with 12 bases between. CDR3 size: 15 residues. Germline values: CDR1 LGHNA, CDR2 YNLKQL (reference sequence). The covered CDR3 bases are TGTGCCAGCAGCCAAACCCGGGACAACAATTCGCCCCTCTAC. Protein: CASSQTRDNNSPLY. The whole CDR3 region reads CASSQTRDNNSPLYF.